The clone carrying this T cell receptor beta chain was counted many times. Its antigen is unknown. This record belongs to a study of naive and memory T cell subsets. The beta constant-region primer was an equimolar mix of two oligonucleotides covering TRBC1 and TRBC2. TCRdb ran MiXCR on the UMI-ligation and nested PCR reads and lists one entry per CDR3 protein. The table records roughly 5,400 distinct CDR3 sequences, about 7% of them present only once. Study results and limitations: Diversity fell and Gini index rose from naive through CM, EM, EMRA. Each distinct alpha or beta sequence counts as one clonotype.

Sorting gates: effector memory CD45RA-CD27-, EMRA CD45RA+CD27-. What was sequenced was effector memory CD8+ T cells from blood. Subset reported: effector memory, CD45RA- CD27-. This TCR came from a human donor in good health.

CDR3 in DNA: TGCAGTGCTATGCAGGGGTTTGGAAACAATGAGCAGTTCTTC. It is translated as CSAMQGFGNNEQFF. The V call is TRBV20-1, the J call TRBJ2-1, with D possibly TRBD1 on 6 matching bases. The CDR3 runs 14 residues. V shed 4 bases and J shed 5 bases, with 15 bases lying between them. CDR1 and CDR2 from the germline V gene are DFQATT and SNEGSKA (reference sequence).